The 8 T cell receptor beta chains below all came from one sample that was sequenced in a study of neurological immune-mediated disorders. MiXCR, applied by TCRdb to the 5' RACE reads, yields one record per CDR3 protein. The sample consists of about 59,000 distinct CDR3 sequences, around 3.4% of them appearing once. The sequenced sample consisted of PBMCs. The receptors derive from a young woman with multiple sclerosis.

This clonotype has at least ten counts. J is TRBJ1-2 and V is TRBV10-3, with 9 bases lining up with TRBD1. The V segment lost 5 bases and the J segment 0 bases; nucleotides outside the gene matches: 4. The CDR3 is 15 amino acids. Looked up from germline, CDR1 is ENHRY and CDR2 is SYGVKD. CDR3 loop: CAISSTGGPNYGYTF. CDR3 nucleotides: TGTGCCATCAGTTCGACAGGGGGTCCTAACTATGGCTACACCTTC.

This clonotype came up a few times. The chain joins TRBV5-1 to TRBJ1-2, with 9 bases aligning to TRBD1. With V trimmed by 4 bases and J by 5 bases, 6 bases remained unmatched. Germline V CDR1 and CDR2: SGHRS, YFSETQ. The CDR3 has 14 amino acids. The CDR3 DNA reads TGCGCCAGCAGCCCGGAGGGGACAGGGTATGGCTACACCTTC. It is translated as CASSPEGTGYGYTF.

There are many counts of this clonotype. This rearrangement joins TRBV7-8 to TRBJ1-4; D remains unclear. CDR3 size: 15 residues. V was pared by 1 base and J by 8 bases, with 14 bases between. In germline, CDR1 is SGHVS, CDR2 FQNEAQ. The CDR3 reads CASSLEYFGFEKLFF. CDR3 nucleotide sequence: TGTGCCAGCAGCTTAGAGTACTTCGGATTCGAAAAACTGTTTTTT.

The sample holds many counts of this clonotype. The CDR3 here is CASSRTSGPYEQYF. CDR3 coding DNA: TGTGCCAGCAGCAGGACTAGCGGACCCTACGAGCAGTACTTC. The rearrangement uses TRBV12-3 or TRBV12-4 and TRBJ2-7; 10 bases are a match to TRBD2. This CDR3 comprises 14 residues. V lost 6 bases, J lost 2 bases, and 4 bases stayed unmatched.

This clonotype was detected many times. The chain recombines TRBV5-1 with TRBJ2-7, with a tentative D call TRBD1 (5 bases). Germline CDR1 SGHRS, CDR2 YFSETQ. The CDR3 length is 14 residues. With 2 bases removed from V and 3 bases from J, the gap between germline ends came to 12 bases. CDR3: CASSFTGPFYEQYF. The DNA of the CDR3 is TGCGCCAGCAGCTTTACAGGCCCTTTCTACGAGCAGTACTTC.

This clonotype was seen ten or more times. Here the CDR3 reads CSAGSGGAGNIQYF. CDR3 DNA sequence: TGCAGTGCTGGAAGCGGGGGGGCAGGAAACATTCAGTACTTC. The chain couples TRBV20-1 to TRBJ2-4; 10 positions agree with TRBD2. The length of the CDR3 is 14 residues. Trimming at V came to 5 bases and at J to 6 bases, leaving 7 bases not matched to a gene. Germline values: CDR1 DFQATT, CDR2 SNEGSKA (reference sequence).

This clonotype showed up many times. The chain links TRBV7-9 to TRBJ1-1; TRBD1 might be the D (5 bases). Germline CDR1 reads SEHNR; CDR2 reads FQNEAQ (reference sequence). Deletions cut 1 base from V and 9 bases from J, with 12 bases between. CDR3 size: 13 residues. CDR3 loop: CASSLDGQGKAFF. In DNA, the CDR3 is TGTGCCAGCAGCTTAGACGGACAAGGAAAAGCTTTCTTT.

This clonotype was found a few times. The genes are TRBV6-4 and TRBJ1-1; D is unresolved. Trimming stripped 10 bases from V and 11 bases from J, with 11 bases between. Germline V gene data show CDR1 as MRHNA and CDR2 as SNTAGT. This CDR3 is 9 amino acids long. The CDR3: CAIHLFAFF. CDR3 coding DNA: TGTGCCATTCATTTATTCGCTTTCTTT.